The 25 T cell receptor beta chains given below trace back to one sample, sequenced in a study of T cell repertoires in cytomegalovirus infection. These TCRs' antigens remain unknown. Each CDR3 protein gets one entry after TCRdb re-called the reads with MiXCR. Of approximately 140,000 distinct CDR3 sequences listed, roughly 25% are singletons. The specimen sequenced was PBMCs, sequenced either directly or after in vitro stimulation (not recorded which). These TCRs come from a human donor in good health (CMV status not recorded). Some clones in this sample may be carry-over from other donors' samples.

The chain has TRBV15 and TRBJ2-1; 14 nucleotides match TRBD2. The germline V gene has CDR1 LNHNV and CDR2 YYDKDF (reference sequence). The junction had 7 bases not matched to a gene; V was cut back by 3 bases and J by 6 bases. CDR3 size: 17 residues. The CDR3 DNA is TGTGCCACCAGCAGCGAGTCGACTAGCGGGAGGGCCAATGAGCAGTTCTTC. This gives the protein CATSSESTSGRANEQFF.

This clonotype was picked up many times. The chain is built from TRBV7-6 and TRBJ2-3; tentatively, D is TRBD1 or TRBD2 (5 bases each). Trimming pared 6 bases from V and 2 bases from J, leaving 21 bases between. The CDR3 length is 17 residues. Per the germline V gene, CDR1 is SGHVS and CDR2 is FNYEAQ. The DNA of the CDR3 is TGTGCCAGCAGTCCCGGGGCCCTATCTTTGGCCACAGATACGCAGTATTTT. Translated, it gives CASSPGALSLATDTQYF.

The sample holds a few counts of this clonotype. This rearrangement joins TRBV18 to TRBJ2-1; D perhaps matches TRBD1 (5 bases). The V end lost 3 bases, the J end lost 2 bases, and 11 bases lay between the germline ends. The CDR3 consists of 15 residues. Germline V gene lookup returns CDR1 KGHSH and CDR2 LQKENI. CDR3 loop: CASSPSRQPYNEQFF. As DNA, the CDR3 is TGTGCCAGCTCACCGAGCCGACAGCCCTACAATGAGCAGTTCTTC.

The CDR3 bases are TGTGCCAGCAGCTTAGTCGGTCTAGCGGCCTACAATGAGCAGTTCTTC. Its translation is CASSLVGLAAYNEQFF. The chain recombines TRBV7-9 with TRBJ2-1; 7 nucleotides align to TRBD2. Germline trimming cut 1 base from V and 2 bases from J; bases unmatched to any gene: 5. There are 16 residues in the CDR3. Germline-derived CDR1 and CDR2 are SEHNR and FQNEAQ (reference sequence).

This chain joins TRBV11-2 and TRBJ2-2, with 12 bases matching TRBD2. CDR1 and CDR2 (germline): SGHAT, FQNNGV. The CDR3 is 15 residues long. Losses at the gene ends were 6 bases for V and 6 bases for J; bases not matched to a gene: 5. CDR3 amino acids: CASSSSGRAAGELFF. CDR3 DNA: TGTGCCAGCAGTTCTAGCGGGAGGGCCGCCGGGGAGCTGTTTTTT.

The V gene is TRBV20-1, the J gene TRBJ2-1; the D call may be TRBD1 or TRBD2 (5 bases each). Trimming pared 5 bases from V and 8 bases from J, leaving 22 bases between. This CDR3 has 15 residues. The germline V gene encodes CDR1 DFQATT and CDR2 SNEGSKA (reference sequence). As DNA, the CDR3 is TGCAGTGCTGAGCCCGGGACGCGGGTCCCTGATGAGCAGTTCTTC. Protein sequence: CSAEPGTRVPDEQFF.

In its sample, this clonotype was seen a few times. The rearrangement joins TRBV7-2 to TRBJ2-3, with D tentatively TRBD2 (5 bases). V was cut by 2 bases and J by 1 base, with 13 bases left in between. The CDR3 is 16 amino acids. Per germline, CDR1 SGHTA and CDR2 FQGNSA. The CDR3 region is CASSLNSPRGTDTQYF. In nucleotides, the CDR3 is TGTGCCAGCAGCTTAAACTCCCCGCGGGGCACAGATACGCAGTATTTT.

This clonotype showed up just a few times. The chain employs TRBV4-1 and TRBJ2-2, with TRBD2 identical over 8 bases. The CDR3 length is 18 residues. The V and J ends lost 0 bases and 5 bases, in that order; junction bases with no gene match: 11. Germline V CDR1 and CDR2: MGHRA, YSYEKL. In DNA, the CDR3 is TGCGCCAGCAGCCAAGATCGTGTGGCTAGCGGGTCTACCGGGGAGCTGTTTTTT. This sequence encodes CASSQDRVASGSTGELFF.

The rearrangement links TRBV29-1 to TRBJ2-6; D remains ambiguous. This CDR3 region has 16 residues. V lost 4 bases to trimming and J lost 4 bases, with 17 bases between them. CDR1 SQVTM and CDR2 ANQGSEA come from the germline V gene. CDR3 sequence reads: CSVGTAADSGANVLTF. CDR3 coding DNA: TGCAGCGTTGGTACCGCGGCGGATTCCGGGGCCAACGTCCTGACTTTC. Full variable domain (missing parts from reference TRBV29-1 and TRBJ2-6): SAVISQKPSRDICQRGTSLTIQCQVDSQVTMMFWYRQQPGQSLTLIATANQGSEATYESGFVIDKFPISRPNLTFSTLTVSNMSPEDSSIYLCSVGTAADSGANVLTFGAGSRLTVL.

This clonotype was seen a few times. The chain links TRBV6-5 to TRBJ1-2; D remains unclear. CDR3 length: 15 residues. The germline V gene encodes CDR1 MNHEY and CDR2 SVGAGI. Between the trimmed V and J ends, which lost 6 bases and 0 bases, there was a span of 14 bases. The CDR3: CASSREGLANYGYTF. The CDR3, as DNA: TGTGCCAGCAGCCGGGAGGGCCTAGCTAACTATGGCTACACCTTC.

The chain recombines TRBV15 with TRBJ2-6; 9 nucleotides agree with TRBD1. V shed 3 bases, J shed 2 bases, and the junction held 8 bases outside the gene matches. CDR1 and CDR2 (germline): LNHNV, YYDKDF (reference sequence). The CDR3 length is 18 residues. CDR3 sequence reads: CATSSTGQGRAGANVLTF. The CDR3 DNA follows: TGTGCCACCAGCAGTACGGGACAGGGAAGGGCTGGGGCCAACGTCCTGACTTTC.

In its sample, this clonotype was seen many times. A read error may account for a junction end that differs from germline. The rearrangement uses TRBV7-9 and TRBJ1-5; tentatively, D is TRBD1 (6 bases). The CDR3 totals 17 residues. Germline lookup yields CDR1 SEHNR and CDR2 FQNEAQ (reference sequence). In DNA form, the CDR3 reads TGTGCCAGCAGCCTAGCACAGGGCCCCTATAGCAATCAGCCCCAGCATTTT. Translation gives CASSLAQGPYSNQPQHF.

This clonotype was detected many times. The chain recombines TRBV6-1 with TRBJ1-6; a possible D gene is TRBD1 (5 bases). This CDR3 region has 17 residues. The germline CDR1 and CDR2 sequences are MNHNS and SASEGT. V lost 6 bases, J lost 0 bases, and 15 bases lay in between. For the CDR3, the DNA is TGTGCCAGCAGAGGGGACTCCCCAAGCTCCTATAATTCACCCCTCCACTTT. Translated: CASRGDSPSSYNSPLHF.

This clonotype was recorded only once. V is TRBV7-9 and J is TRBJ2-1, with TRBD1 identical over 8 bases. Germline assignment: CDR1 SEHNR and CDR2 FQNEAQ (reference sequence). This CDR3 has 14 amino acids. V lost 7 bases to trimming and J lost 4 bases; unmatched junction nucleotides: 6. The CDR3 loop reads CASKQGAIYNEQFF. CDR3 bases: TGTGCCAGCAAGCAGGGGGCCATATACAATGAGCAGTTCTTC.

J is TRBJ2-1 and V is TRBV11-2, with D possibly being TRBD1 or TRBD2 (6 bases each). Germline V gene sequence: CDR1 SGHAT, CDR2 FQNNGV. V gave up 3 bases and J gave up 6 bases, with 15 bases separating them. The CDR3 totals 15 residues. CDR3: CASSLGGTNFNEQFF. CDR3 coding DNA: TGTGCCAGCAGCTTGGGCGGGACAAATTTCAATGAGCAGTTCTTC.

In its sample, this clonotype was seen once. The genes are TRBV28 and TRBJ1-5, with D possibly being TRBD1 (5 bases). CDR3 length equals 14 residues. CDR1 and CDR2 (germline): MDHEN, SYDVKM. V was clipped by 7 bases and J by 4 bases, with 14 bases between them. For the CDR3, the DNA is TGTGCCAGCAAGTCGGACAACCCTAATCAGCCCCAGCATTTT. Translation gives CASKSDNPNQPQHF.

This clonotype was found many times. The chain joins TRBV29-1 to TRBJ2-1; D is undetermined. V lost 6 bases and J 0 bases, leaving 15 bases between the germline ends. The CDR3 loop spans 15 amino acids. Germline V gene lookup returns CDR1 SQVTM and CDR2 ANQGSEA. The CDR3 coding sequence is TGCAGCGTGCCCCTCGGGTCGAGCTCCTACAATGAGCAGTTCTTC. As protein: CSVPLGSSSYNEQFF.

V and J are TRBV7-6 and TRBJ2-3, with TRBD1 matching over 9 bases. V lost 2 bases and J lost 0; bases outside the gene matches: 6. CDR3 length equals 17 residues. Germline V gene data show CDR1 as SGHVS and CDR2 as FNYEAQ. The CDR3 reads CASSLPWTGASTDTQYF. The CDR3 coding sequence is TGTGCCAGCAGCTTACCGTGGACAGGGGCTAGCACAGATACGCAGTATTTT.

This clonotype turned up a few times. CDR3 DNA: TGTGCCAGTAGTATCGCGGGGCGCACGGATCAGCCCCAGCATTTT. Translation: CASSIAGRTDQPQHF. The V gene is TRBV19, the J gene TRBJ1-5, with a weak D call TRBD1 (5 bases). CDR1 LNHDA and CDR2 SQIVND come from the germline V gene (reference sequence). CDR3 size: 15 residues. V was trimmed by 3 bases and J by 5 bases, leaving 14 bases between them. The variable domain in full, with the rest retrieved from reference TRBV19 and TRBJ1-5, is DGGITQSPKYLFRKEGQNVTLSCEQNLNHDAMYWYRQDPGQGLRLIYYSQIVNDFQKGDIAEGYSVSREKKESFPLTVTSAQKNPTAFYLCASSIAGRTDQPQHFGDGTRLSIL.

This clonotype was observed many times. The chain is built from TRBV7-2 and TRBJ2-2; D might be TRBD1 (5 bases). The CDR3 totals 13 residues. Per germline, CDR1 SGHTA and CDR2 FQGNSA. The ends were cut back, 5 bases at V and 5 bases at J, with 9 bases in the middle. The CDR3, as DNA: TGTGCCAGCAGCGACAGCATAACCGGGGAGCTGTTTTTT. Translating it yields CASSDSITGELFF.

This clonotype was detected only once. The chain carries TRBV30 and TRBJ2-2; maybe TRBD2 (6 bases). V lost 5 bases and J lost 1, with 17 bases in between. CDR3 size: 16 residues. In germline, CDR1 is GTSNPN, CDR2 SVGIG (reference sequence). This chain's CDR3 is CAWFGPSEKNTGELFF. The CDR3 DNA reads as TGTGCCTGGTTCGGGCCTAGCGAGAAGAACACCGGGGAGCTGTTTTTT.

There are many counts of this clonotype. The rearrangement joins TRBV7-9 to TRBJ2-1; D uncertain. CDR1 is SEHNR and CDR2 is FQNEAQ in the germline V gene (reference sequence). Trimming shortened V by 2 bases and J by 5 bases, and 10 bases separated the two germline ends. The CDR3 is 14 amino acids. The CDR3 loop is CASSLLGFHNEQFF. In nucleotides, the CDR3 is TGTGCCAGCAGCTTACTCGGGTTTCACAATGAGCAGTTCTTC.

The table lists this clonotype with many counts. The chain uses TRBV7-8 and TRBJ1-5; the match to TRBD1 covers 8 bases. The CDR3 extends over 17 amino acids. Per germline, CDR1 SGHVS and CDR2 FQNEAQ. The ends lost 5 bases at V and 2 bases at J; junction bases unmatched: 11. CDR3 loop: CASSRRMWGQGNQPQHF. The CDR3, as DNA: TGTGCCAGCAGCCGGCGGATGTGGGGACAGGGCAATCAGCCCCAGCATTTT.

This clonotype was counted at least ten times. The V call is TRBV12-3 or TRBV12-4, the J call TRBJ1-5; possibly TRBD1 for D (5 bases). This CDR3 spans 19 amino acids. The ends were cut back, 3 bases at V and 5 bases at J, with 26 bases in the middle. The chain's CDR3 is CASSFFFFGRQGPYQPQHF. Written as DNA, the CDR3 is TGTGCCAGCAGTTTCTTCTTCTTTGGGAGGCAGGGCCCTTATCAGCCCCAGCATTTT.

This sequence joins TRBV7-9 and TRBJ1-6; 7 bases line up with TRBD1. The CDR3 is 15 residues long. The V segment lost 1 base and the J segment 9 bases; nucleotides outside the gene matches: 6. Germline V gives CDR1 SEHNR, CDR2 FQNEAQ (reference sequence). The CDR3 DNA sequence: TGTGCCAGCAGCTTAGTGTGGGACAGCCCTTCACCCCTCCACTTT. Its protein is CASSLVWDSPSPLHF.